The source of this TCR beta chain is a study of somatic mutations in cytotoxic T cells in rheumatoid arthritis. As regards this clone: What it binds is not known.

Study-level findings and limits: For CD8+ T-cell clonality, rheumatoid arthritis patients and age-matched healthy controls did not differ significantly.

Clones were read by immunoSEQ multiplex PCR, and TCRdb kept only the in-frame ones, dropping some. The table has about 18,000 clones, 82% seen once. The receptor was isolated from a woman in her forties or fifties in good health. Sequencing input: CD8+ T cells sorted from blood.

The CDR3 nucleotides read TGTGCCAGCAGCCCCTCTCTTGGGGCGGGGGCCTCAGATACGCAGTATTTT. Translation gives CASSPSLGAGASDTQYF. J is TRBJ2-3 and V is TRBV5-8; weak D call: TRBD2 (7 bases). The CDR3 runs 17 residues. CDR1 and CDR2 (germline): SGHTS, YDEGEE. Trimming removed 4 bases from V and 4 bases from J, with 22 bases in between. Drawing the rest from reference TRBV5-8 and TRBJ2-3, the complete variable domain is EAGVTQSPTHLIKTRGQQATLRCSPISGHTSVYWYQQALGLGLQFLLWYDEGEERNRGNFPPRFSGRQFPNYSSELNVNALELEDSALYLCASSPSLGAGASDTQYFGPGTRLTVL.